This T cell receptor (beta chain) was found in a study of OX40 agonist ivuxolimab in advanced cancers. Study background: Averaging 60 years in age, with a range of about 23 to 85, the cohort was about 85% male.

About this clone itself: The antigen is unknown.

Sequencing used immunoSEQ multiplex PCR; TCRdb keeps in-frame clones, though not all of them. The sample has about 54,000 clones, about 90% seen once. Study-wide results and caveats: The mean number of expanded clones was higher in CD8+ T cells than in CD4+. At doses 0.1 to 3.0 mg/kg, CD4+ and CD8+ clones expanded.

The germline CDR1 and CDR2 sequences are LNHNV and YYDKDF (reference sequence). V lost 0 bases to trimming and J lost 4 bases, with 10 bases between them. CDR3 size: 15 residues. The sample here was CD4+ or CD8+ T cells sorted from blood, taken in a trial of the OX40 agonist ivuxolimab. The source of this sequence is an adult with an advanced solid tumor such as melanoma, head and neck, liver or kidney cancer. V and J are TRBV15 and TRBJ1-5, with D unresolved. The CDR3 sequence: CATSRELLQNQPQHF. The DNA of the CDR3 is TGTGCCACCAGCAGAGAATTACTCCAGAATCAGCCCCAGCATTTT. Looking up the rest from reference TRBV15 and TRBJ1-5 gives the full variable domain: DAMVIQNPRYQVTQFGKPVTLSCSQTLNHNVMYWYQQKSSQAPKLLFHYYDKDFNNEADTPDNFQSRRPNTSFCFLDIRSPGLGDTAMYLCATSRELLQNQPQHFGDGTRLSIL.